This T cell receptor (beta chain) was captured in a study of response to subunit inactivated influenza vaccine. Study-level findings and limits: That few new T cells are recruited by each seasonal influenza vaccination was the authors' suggestion.

MiXCR, run by TCRdb on the RT-PCR reads, gives a single entry per CDR3 protein. The table lists 530,000 or so distinct CDR3 sequences, 14% of them singletons. Note on this clonotype: No antigen is known for it.

This sample comprised PBMCs from blood, obtained about 11 days after vaccination. The sequence was collected from a man aged 45 to 65 who received an inactivated influenza vaccine.

The CDR3 DNA is TGCGCCAGCCAACTTGGACAGGGTACTGGCGAGCAGTACTTC. Protein: CASQLGQGTGEQYF. The chain couples TRBV5-1 to TRBJ2-7; 8 positions match TRBD1. Trimming cost V 7 bases and J 6 bases; bases outside gene matches: 12. CDR3 length equals 14 residues. CDR1 SGHRS and CDR2 YFSETQ come from the germline V gene.